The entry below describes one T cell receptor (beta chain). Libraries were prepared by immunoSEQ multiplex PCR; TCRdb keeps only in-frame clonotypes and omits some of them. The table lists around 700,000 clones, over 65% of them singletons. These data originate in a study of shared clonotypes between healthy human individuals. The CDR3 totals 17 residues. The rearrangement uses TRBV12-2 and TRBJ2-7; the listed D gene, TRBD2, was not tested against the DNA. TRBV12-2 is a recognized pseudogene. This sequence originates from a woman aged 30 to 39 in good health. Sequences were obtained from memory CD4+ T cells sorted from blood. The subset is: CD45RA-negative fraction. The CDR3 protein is CASRSPRDGRIIYEQYF. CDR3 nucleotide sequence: TGTGCAAGTCGCTCCCCCCGAGACGGGAGGATAATCTACGAGCAGTACTTC.